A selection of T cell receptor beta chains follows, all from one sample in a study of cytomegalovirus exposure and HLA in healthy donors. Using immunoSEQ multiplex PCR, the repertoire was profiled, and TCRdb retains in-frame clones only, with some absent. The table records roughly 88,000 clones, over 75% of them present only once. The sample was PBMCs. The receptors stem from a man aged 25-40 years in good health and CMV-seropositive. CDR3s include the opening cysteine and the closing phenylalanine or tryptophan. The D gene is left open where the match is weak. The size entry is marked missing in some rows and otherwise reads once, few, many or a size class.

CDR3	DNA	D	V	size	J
CASSLFGIQQPQHF	TGTGCCAGCAGTTTATTCGGGATCCAGCAGCCCCAGCATTTT	-	TRBV27	-	TRBJ1-5
CASSAGLRSLRYTGELFF	TGTGCCAGCAGCGCCGGACTTCGGAGCCTCCGATACACCGGGGAGCTGTTTTTT	-	TRBV9	-	TRBJ2-2
CASSGDRVGYTF	TGCGCCAGCAGCGGCGACAGGGTTGGCTACACCTTC	TRBD1	TRBV5-1	few	TRBJ1-2
CASSPGLAGVVQETQYF	TGTGCCAGCAGCCCGGGACTAGCGGGAGTTGTCCAAGAGACCCAGTACTTC	TRBD2	TRBV5-4	-	TRBJ2-5
CASSQDHRDYTDTQYF	TGCGCCAGCAGCCAAGACCACCGGGACTACACAGATACGCAGTATTTT	TRBD2	TRBV4-3	-	TRBJ2-3
CASSRRAGWEQYF	TGTGCCAGCAGCCGGAGGGCAGGGTGGGAGCAGTACTTC	-	TRBV5-4	-	TRBJ2-7
CAWSAQGTGELFF	TGTGCCTGGAGTGCCCAGGGAACCGGGGAGCTGTTTTTT	-	TRBV30	-	TRBJ2-2
CASSLRQGASKIGTEAFF	TGTGCCAGCAGCTTAAGACAGGGGGCGAGTAAAATTGGAACTGAAGCTTTCTTT	TRBD1	TRBV11-2	-	TRBJ1-1
CASSMTGGAIAGYTF	TGTGCCAGCAGTATGACAGGGGGCGCGATCGCTGGCTACACCTTC	TRBD1	TRBV6-5	-	TRBJ1-2
CASSPRTGGNDYGYTF	TGTGCCAGCAGTCCCCGAACAGGAGGGAATGACTATGGCTACACCTTC	-	TRBV6-6	-	TRBJ1-2
CASSQSGIVTDTQYF	TGTGCCAGCAGCCAAAGCGGTATCGTCACAGATACGCAGTATTTT	-	TRBV7-6	once	TRBJ2-3
CASSRDRGTGNTIYF	TGCGCCAGCAGCCGGGACAGGGGAACTGGAAACACCATATATTTT	TRBD1	TRBV5-1	once	TRBJ1-3
CASSPGTKQYF	TGCGCCAGCAGCCCGGGGACAAAGCAGTACTTC	-	TRBV5-1	-	TRBJ2-5
CASSPIGARGYTF	TGTGCCAGCAGCCCAATAGGGGCTCGTGGCTACACCTTC	-	TRBV28	-	TRBJ1-2
CASTPDRERVYGYTF	TGTGCCAGCACCCCGGACAGGGAGAGGGTCTATGGCTACACCTTC	TRBD1	TRBV2	-	TRBJ1-2
CASSLGAGIQYF	TGTGCCAGCTCCCTGGGCGCGGGCATTCAGTACTTC	-	TRBV25-1	-	TRBJ2-4
CAISELSGYNEQFF	TGTGCCATCAGTGAGCTTAGCGGCTACAATGAGCAGTTCTTC	-	TRBV10-3	-	TRBJ2-1
CASSLPRLGTGGYEQYF	TGTGCCAGCAGCTTGCCCCGTCTCGGGACAGGGGGCTACGAGCAGTACTTC	TRBD1	TRBV5-6	-	TRBJ2-7
CASSPARTSGRKNEQFF	TGTGCCAGCAGCCCCGCAAGGACTAGCGGGAGGAAGAATGAGCAGTTCTTC	TRBD2	TRBV4-2	-	TRBJ2-1
CASSYGQGGSQPQHF	TGTGCCAGCAGTTACGGACAGGGAGGGAGTCAGCCCCAGCATTTT	TRBD1	TRBV6-6	-	TRBJ1-5
CASTLRSSSYNEQFF	TGCGCCAGCACCCTCAGGTCCAGCTCCTACAATGAGCAGTTCTTC	-	TRBV5-1	once	TRBJ2-1
CASMRGGRTTYEQYF	TGCGCCAGCATGAGAGGAGGACGGACTACCTACGAGCAGTACTTC	-	TRBV5-1	-	TRBJ2-7
CASSAAHYNEQFF	TGTGCCAGCTCTGCGGCCCACTACAATGAGCAGTTCTTC	-	TRBV6-1	-	TRBJ2-1
CASSPGTSGLDEQYF	TGTGCCAGTAGTCCCGGGACTAGCGGACTGGACGAGCAGTACTTC	TRBD2	TRBV19	-	TRBJ2-7
CASSSSADNEQFF	TGTGCCAGCAGTTCTTCAGCGGACAATGAGCAGTTCTTC	-	TRBV28	few	TRBJ2-1
CASSPGQGVGNTQYF	TGTGCCAGTAGCCCGGGACAGGGTGTGGGAAATACGCAGTATTTT	TRBD1	TRBV19	-	TRBJ2-3
CASEEGALGTEAFF	TGTGCCAGCGAAGAGGGGGCGTTGGGGACTGAAGCTTTCTTT	TRBD1	TRBV11-3	-	TRBJ1-1